A single sample gave rise to the 27 T cell receptor beta chains below, sequenced in a study of blood T cell repertoires in COVID-19. Here immunoSEQ multiplex PCR was the method, and the copy in TCRdb shows in-frame clones only, minus some. The profile shows 20,000 to 25,000 clones, about 89% of them singletons. Sequenced input: peripheral blood. These TCRs come from a human donor in a cohort sampled during active COVID-19.

The rearrangement uses TRBV11-3 and TRBJ2-3, with TRBD1 identical over 7 bases. This CDR3 is 15 amino acids long. Germline V CDR1 and CDR2: SGHNT, YENEEA. The V gene end was trimmed by 5 bases and the J gene end by 2 bases; junction bases not matched to a gene: 7. CDR3: CASSPGQATTDTQYF. CDR3 nucleotide sequence: TGTGCCAGCAGCCCAGGACAGGCGACCACAGATACGCAGTATTTT.

This chain uses TRBV29-1 with TRBJ1-1, with D tentatively TRBD1 (5 bases). Germline V CDR1 and CDR2: SQVTM, ANQGSEA. The CDR3 length is 11 residues. Trimming removed 5 bases from V and 7 bases from J, with 11 bases in between. The CDR3 sequence is CSVLGQHEAFF. CDR3 sequence (DNA): TGCAGCGTTCTGGGGCAGCATGAAGCTTTCTTT.

This rearrangement joins TRBV2 to TRBJ2-3, with 11 nucleotides matching TRBD1. V trimming: 3 bases; J trimming: 5 bases; junction bases outside the gene matches: 4. CDR1 is SNHLY, CDR2 FYNNEI, per germline. CDR3 length: 15 amino acids. The CDR3 nucleotides read TGTGCCAGCAGTGACGGACAGGGGGCCAAAGATACGCAGTATTTT. Translation gives CASSDGQGAKDTQYF.

The chain uses TRBV28 and TRBJ1-1, with D unresolved. The CDR3 totals 14 residues. V was cut by 3 bases and J by 0 bases, with 8 bases left in between. The germline V gene has CDR1 MDHEN and CDR2 SYDVKM. CDR3 residues: CASSLTPVNTEAFF. The DNA for the CDR3 is TGTGCCAGCAGTTTGACACCAGTGAACACTGAAGCTTTCTTT.

The chain employs TRBV3-1 (or the pseudogene TRBV3-2) and TRBJ1-5; no clear D gene. V lost 1 base and J lost 8, with 6 bases in between. CDR1 and CDR2 from the germline V gene are LGHDT and YNNKEL (reference sequence). The CDR3 has 12 amino acids. Here the CDR3 reads CASSQASEPQHF. In nucleotides, the CDR3 is TGTGCCAGCAGCCAAGCGTCGGAGCCCCAGCATTTT.

The J gene is TRBJ2-7, the V gene TRBV10-3; D call uncertain. Looked up from germline, CDR1 is ENHRY and CDR2 is SYGVKD. The CDR3 loop spans 13 amino acids. Between the trimmed V and J ends, which lost 8 bases and 6 bases, there was a span of 17 bases. The CDR3 protein is CAISEVDYSEQYF. CDR3 in DNA: TGTGCCATCTCCGAGGTCGATTACTCCGAGCAGTACTTC.

The chain employs TRBV5-6 and TRBJ1-2, with D maybe TRBD1 (5 bases). Germline assignment: CDR1 SGHDT and CDR2 YYEEEE. The CDR3 spans 15 residues. The V end was cut by 0 bases, the J end by 3 bases, with 12 bases between. CDR3 sequence (DNA): TGTGCCAGCAGCTTGGCCAGGGATGGGGACTATGGCTACACCTTC. Translated: CASSLARDGDYGYTF.

The J gene is TRBJ1-1, the V gene TRBV7-8, with D maybe TRBD1 (6 bases). Germline V lookup: CDR1 SGHVS, CDR2 FQNEAQ. Between the trimmed V and J ends, which lost 1 base and 8 bases, there was a span of 14 bases. This CDR3 is 14 amino acids long. The CDR3 spells CASSLGGAGVEAFF. The CDR3 DNA reads as TGTGCCAGCAGCTTAGGGGGAGCAGGGGTCGAAGCTTTCTTT.

This chain uses TRBV6-6 with TRBJ1-2, with 7 positions matching TRBD1. CDR3 size: 13 residues. Germline V lookup: CDR1 MNHNY, CDR2 SVGAGI (reference sequence). The J segment lost 6 bases and the V segment lost 5 bases, leaving 6 bases of the junction unmatched. The CDR3 sequence: CASSPLTGNGYTF. DNA of the CDR3: TGTGCCAGCAGTCCCCTGACAGGGAATGGCTACACCTTC.

The chain joins TRBV24-1 to TRBJ2-3, with D possibly being TRBD1 (6 bases). The CDR3 runs 14 residues. Germline V CDR1 and CDR2: KGHDR, SFDVKD. Trimming stripped 7 bases from V and 0 bases from J, with 10 bases between. This CDR3 is CATRGDTSTDTQYF. The DNA for the CDR3 is TGTGCCACCAGGGGGGACACCAGCACAGATACGCAGTATTTT.

The J gene is TRBJ1-1, the V gene TRBV28; 8 nucleotides line up with TRBD1. The CDR3 is made up of 14 amino acids. In germline, CDR1 is MDHEN, CDR2 SYDVKM. The V gene end was trimmed by 2 bases and the J gene end by 7 bases; junction bases not matched to a gene: 6. The CDR3 sequence is CASSLRQGAGEAFF. For the CDR3, the DNA is TGTGCCAGCAGTTTACGGCAGGGGGCAGGTGAAGCTTTCTTT.

This chain uses TRBV11-2 with TRBJ2-3, with D maybe TRBD2 (6 bases). Trimming left V 0 bases short and J 3 bases short, with 10 bases between. This CDR3 is 15 amino acids long. The germline CDR1 and CDR2 sequences are SGHAT and FQNNGV. CDR3 sequence reads: CASSLEGTATDTQYF. The CDR3 coding sequence is TGTGCCAGCAGCTTAGAAGGGACTGCTACAGATACGCAGTATTTT.

V and J are TRBV6-5 and TRBJ1-2, with D unclear. The CDR3 is 13 amino acids. The germline V gene encodes CDR1 MNHEY and CDR2 SVGAGI. Trimming removed 5 bases from V and 7 bases from J, with 14 bases in between. DNA of the CDR3: TGTGCCAGCAGTCCCGGGAGCACGGTTGGCTACACCTTC. Its translation: CASSPGSTVGYTF.

This chain uses TRBV3-1 (or the pseudogene TRBV3-2) with TRBJ1-5, with D unclear. The CDR3 is made up of 12 amino acids. V lost 8 bases to trimming and J lost 2 bases, with 7 bases between them. Germline assignment: CDR1 LGHDT and CDR2 YNNKEL (reference sequence). CDR3 DNA: TGTGCCAGCGCCCAGGGCAATCAGCCCCAGCATTTT. Translating gives CASAQGNQPQHF.

J is TRBJ1-1 and V is TRBV6-5, with a tentative D call TRBD1 (6 bases). This CDR3 is built from 15 residues. Deletions cut 0 bases from V and 4 bases from J, with 12 bases between. In germline, CDR1 is MNHEY, CDR2 SVGAGI. For the CDR3, the DNA is TGTGCCAGCAGTTACTCTTCAGGGGCCCTCACTGAAGCTTTCTTT. It yields the protein CASSYSSGALTEAFF.

This clone was seen once. The CDR3 loop is CASSLAGAGQPQHF. In DNA form, the CDR3 reads TGCGCCAGCAGCTTGGCCGGGGCGGGACAGCCCCAGCATTTT. The chain uses TRBV5-1 and TRBJ1-5; maybe TRBD1 (5 bases). The CDR3 runs 14 residues. V was pared by 0 bases and J by 7 bases, with 11 bases between. Germline CDR1 is SGHRS and CDR2 is YFSETQ.

This CDR3 reads CASTRLGLAGEQYF. The CDR3 DNA follows: TGTGCCAGCACCCGATTGGGTCTCGCGGGCGAGCAGTACTTC. V usage is TRBV13 and J usage is TRBJ2-7, with D tentatively TRBD2 (5 bases). In germline, CDR1 is PRHDT, CDR2 FYEKMQ (reference sequence). The CDR3 consists of 14 residues. V dropped 7 bases and J dropped 6 bases, with 19 bases sitting between them. Together with reference TRBV13 and TRBJ2-7, the CDR3 gives the full variable domain: AAGVIQSPRHLIKEKRETATLKCYPIPRHDTVYWYQQGPGQDPQFLISFYEKMQSDKGSIPDRFSAQQFSDYHSELNMSSLELGDSALYFCASTRLGLAGEQYFGPGTRLTVT.

This chain uses TRBV7-6 with TRBJ1-5; tentatively, D is TRBD1 (5 bases). The CDR3 is 15 amino acids. The germline CDR1 and CDR2 sequences are SGHVS and FNYEAQ. Trimming removed 2 bases at V and 2 bases at J, with 10 bases between. The CDR3 DNA reads as TGTGCCAGCAGCTTATCACAGGACGGCAATCAGCCCCAGCATTTT. Translating gives CASSLSQDGNQPQHF.

This chain joins TRBV6-5 and TRBJ1-3, with D possibly TRBD1 on 5 matching bases. Germline-derived CDR1 and CDR2 are MNHEY and SVGAGI. V shed 6 bases and J shed 1 base, with 13 bases lying between them. The CDR3 contains 15 residues. The CDR3, as DNA: TGTGCCAGCAGAGGCGACAGACCGTCTGGAAACACCATATATTTT. As protein: CASRGDRPSGNTIYF.

The chain joins TRBV9 to TRBJ2-1, with a weak D call TRBD2 (6 bases). Trimming stripped 0 bases from V and 4 bases from J, with 8 bases between. The CDR3 spans 14 residues. Per germline, CDR1 SGDLS and CDR2 YYNGEE. The chain's CDR3 is CASSVEEGYNEQFF. Here the CDR3 DNA reads TGTGCCAGCAGCGTAGAGGAGGGATACAATGAGCAGTTCTTC.

The rearrangement links TRBV11-2 to TRBJ2-7; D perhaps matches TRBD2 (5 bases). Trimming stripped 0 bases from V and 2 bases from J, with 11 bases between. The germline V gene has CDR1 SGHAT and CDR2 FQNNGV. The CDR3 loop spans 15 amino acids. CDR3 residues: CASSLDAGETYEQYF. The CDR3 DNA sequence: TGTGCCAGCAGCTTAGACGCGGGTGAAACCTACGAGCAGTACTTC.

The chain has TRBV5-5 and TRBJ1-1; 7 bases map to TRBD1. CDR1 is SGHKS and CDR2 is YYEKEE in the germline V gene (reference sequence). The J segment lost 1 base and the V segment lost 0 bases, leaving 6 bases of the junction unmatched. The CDR3 loop spans 16 amino acids. The CDR3: CASSLAGTDSNTEAFF. The CDR3 DNA reads TGTGCCAGCAGCTTGGCGGGGACAGATTCGAACACTGAAGCTTTCTTT.

This chain links TRBV2 with TRBJ1-5, with D uncertain. The CDR3 sequence is 16 residues long. The V gene's germline CDR1 is SNHLY and CDR2 FYNNEI. Trimming removed 0 bases from V and 4 bases from J, with 13 bases in between. CDR3 sequence (DNA): TGTGCCAGCAGTGAAGCCCCAGGAGGACGGAATCAGCCCCAGCATTTT. Protein: CASSEAPGGRNQPQHF.

The chain links TRBV4-2 to TRBJ2-1; 10 nucleotides align to TRBD1. Germline V lookup: CDR1 LGHNA, CDR2 YNFKEQ. The trim removed 1 base at V and 3 bases at J, leaving 6 bases unmatched. The CDR3 length is 17 residues. CDR3 DNA sequence: TGTGCCAGCAGCCAAGCCACCGGACAGGGGGGCTACAATGAGCAGTTCTTC. It specifies CASSQATGQGGYNEQFF.

A word on this clone: This specimen includes other DNA sequences encoding the same CDR3. The CDR3 nucleotides are TGTGCCAGCAGCCCTGGACTAGCGGACACAGATACGCAGTATTTT. Residues: CASSPGLADTDTQYF. The chain recombines TRBV5-6 with TRBJ2-3; 10 bases match TRBD2. Per the germline V gene, CDR1 is SGHDT and CDR2 is YYEEEE. This CDR3 comprises 15 residues. The V segment lost 4 bases and the J segment 2 bases; nucleotides outside the gene matches: 4.

This clone was observed a few times. The chain uses TRBV6-2 or TRBV6-3 and TRBJ1-5; 12 bases line up with TRBD1. V trimming: 6 bases; J trimming: 0 bases; junction bases outside the gene matches: 12. This CDR3 spans 19 amino acids. Germline values: CDR1 MNHEY, CDR2 SVGEGT. This CDR3 reads CASSNTGTGGVISNQPQHF. In DNA, the CDR3 is TGTGCCAGCAGCAATACCGGGACAGGGGGCGTTATTAGCAATCAGCCCCAGCATTTT.

The CDR3 nucleotides read TGTGCCAGCAGCTCCGACAGGGGCGGTAATTCACCCCTCCACTTT. It translates to CASSSDRGGNSPLHF. V is TRBV5-6 and J is TRBJ1-6, with 8 bases that match TRBD1. The CDR3 extends over 15 amino acids. After removal of 3 bases from V and 6 bases from J, the junction contained 5 bases not matched to a gene. Germline V gene data show CDR1 as SGHDT and CDR2 as YYEEEE.